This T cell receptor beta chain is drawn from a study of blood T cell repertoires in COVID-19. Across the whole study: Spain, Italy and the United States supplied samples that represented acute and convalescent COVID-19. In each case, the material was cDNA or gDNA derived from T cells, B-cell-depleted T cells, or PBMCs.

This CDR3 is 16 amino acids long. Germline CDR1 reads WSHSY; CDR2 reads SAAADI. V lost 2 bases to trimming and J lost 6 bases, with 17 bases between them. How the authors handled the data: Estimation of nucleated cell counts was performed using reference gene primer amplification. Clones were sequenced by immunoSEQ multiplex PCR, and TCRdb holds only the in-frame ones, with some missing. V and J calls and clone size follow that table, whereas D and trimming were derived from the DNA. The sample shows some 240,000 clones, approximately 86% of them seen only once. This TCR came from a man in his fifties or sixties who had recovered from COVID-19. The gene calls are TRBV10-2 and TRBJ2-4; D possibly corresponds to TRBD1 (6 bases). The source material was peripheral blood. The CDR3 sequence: CASSEPRSGQRNIQYF. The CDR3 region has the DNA TGCGCCAGCAGTGAGCCCCGCTCTGGACAGAGAAACATTCAGTACTTC.